The 8 T cell receptor beta chains below all came from one sample that was sequenced in a study of T cells in women clearing cervical HPV infection. Measured with immunoSEQ multiplex PCR; TCRdb has only the in-frame clones, and not every one. This repertoire comprises tens of thousands of clones; its ten largest clones make up approximately 1.4%. Sequencing input: blood buffy coat. These receptors came from a woman between 18 and 70 years old with a cervical HPV16 infection that either progressed to CIN3+ or cleared (not recorded which).

As to this clone: The read gets to within 3 residues of the CDR3 end, and the germline J gene fills in the rest. The V call is TRBV7-2, the J call TRBJ2-1, with TRBD2 matching 9 bases. Trimming removed 1 base from V and 4 bases from J; junction bases left unmatched: 2. The germline gives CDR1 SGHTA, CDR2 FQGNSA. CDR3 length: 15 amino acids. CDR3 residues: CASSLGLAVYNEQFF. The CDR3 bases that were read are TGTGCCAGCAGCTTAGGACTAGCGGTTTACAATGAG. The entire variable domain, with the rest obtained from reference TRBV7-2 and TRBJ2-1, is as follows: GAGVSQSPSNKVTEKGKDVELRCDPISGHTALYWYRQSLGQGLEFLIYFQGNSAPDKSGLPSDRFSAERTGGSVSTLTIQRTQQEDSAVYLCASSLGLAVYNEQFFGPGTRLTVL.

Points on this clone: The read terminates 3 residues before the CDR3 end, so the remaining end is supplied by the germline J gene. V is TRBV7-9 and J is TRBJ2-3; 7 positions match TRBD1. CDR1 is SEHNR and CDR2 is FQNEAQ in the germline V gene (reference sequence). The CDR3 is 14 amino acids. CDR3 DNA, as far as it was read: TGTGCCAGCAGCCAACCGGGACAGATGGAGACG. Amino acid sequence: CASSQPGQMET. The entire CDR3 protein is CASSQPGQMETQYF.

Comments on this clone: With the read ending 3 residues before the CDR3 end, the germline J gene is used to fill in that end. The chain uses TRBV19 and TRBJ2-7; TRBD2 is a possible D gene (6 bases). This CDR3 has 11 amino acids. V lost 8 bases to trimming and J lost 5 bases, with 10 bases between them. In germline, CDR1 is LNHDA, CDR2 SQIVND (reference sequence). The covered CDR3 bases are TGTGCCAGTGCTCGGGGGAACGAG. Encoded protein: CASARGNE. From start to end, the CDR3 is CASARGNEQYF. Drawing the rest from reference TRBV19 and TRBJ2-7, the complete variable domain is DGGITQSPKYLFRKEGQNVTLSCEQNLNHDAMYWYRQDPGQGLRLIYYSQIVNDFQKGDIAEGYSVSREKKESFPLTVTSAQKNPTAFYLCASARGNEQYFGPGTRLTVT.

As to this clone: The read is 3 residues too short to cover the CDR3 end, so that end is filled in from the germline J gene. The V and J genes are TRBV14 and TRBJ1-3, with a weak D call TRBD1 (6 bases). V gave up 1 base and J gave up 4 bases, with 14 bases separating them. The length of the CDR3 is 16 residues. The V gene's germline CDR1 is SGHDN and CDR2 FVKESK. The CDR3 bases that were read are TGTGCCAGCAGCCAAGGGGGGGGCGGAAGAGGAAACACC. This sequence encodes CASSQGGGGRGNT. The full CDR3 sequence reads CASSQGGGGRGNTIYF.

Comment on this clone: The DNA ends 3 residues before the CDR3 does, and the rest of the CDR3 is filled in from the germline J gene. The chain uses TRBV5-1 and TRBJ2-3; TRBD2 is a possible D gene (6 bases). V was cut by 7 bases and J by 3 bases, with 15 bases left in between. Germline CDR1 and CDR2: SGHRS and YFSETQ. The CDR3 length is 14 residues. CDR3: CASSLSGGTDTQYF. CDR3 DNA, as far as it was read: TGCGCCAGCTCACTATCTGGGGGGACAGATACG.

About this clone: Sequencing ends 3 residues short of the CDR3 end; the germline J gene provides the rest. The rearrangement links TRBV18 to TRBJ2-7; maybe TRBD1 (6 bases). Germline-derived CDR1 and CDR2 are KGHSH and LQKENI. The V and J ends lost 2 bases and 2 bases respectively, with 13 bases between them. The CDR3 sequence is 15 residues long. The DNA read from the CDR3 is TGTGCCAGCTCACCAGACGCAGGGGCGACCTACGAG. It translates to CASSPDAGATYE. The complete CDR3 sequence is CASSPDAGATYEQYF. The full variable domain, in which reference TRBV18 and TRBJ2-7 provide the parts outside the CDR3, is NAGVMQNPRHLVRRRGQEARLRCSPMKGHSHVYWYRQLPEEGLKFMVYLQKENIIDESGMPKERFSAEFPKEGPSILRIQQVVRGDSAAYFCASSPDAGATYEQYFGPGTRLTVT.

Worth noting for this clone: The read ends 3 residues shy of where the CDR3 ends; the end is completed using the germline J gene. The chain joins TRBV5-4 to TRBJ2-2; D remains ambiguous. The CDR3 sequence is 14 residues long. V lost 7 bases and J lost 2, with 12 bases in between. Germline values: CDR1 SGHNT, CDR2 YYREEE (reference sequence). The CDR3 reads CASHEQINTGELFF. The CDR3 bases that were read are TGTGCCAGCCACGAACAGATTAACACCGGGGAG.

As concerns this clone: The read terminates 3 residues ahead of where the CDR3 ends, so the germline J gene completes it. The V gene is TRBV2, the J gene TRBJ1-1; D may be TRBD1 (6 bases). Germline V gives CDR1 SNHLY, CDR2 FYNNEI. Trimming left V 9 bases short and J 3 bases short, with 14 bases between. The CDR3 sequence is 13 residues long. The CDR3 sequence: CASFSDRYTEAFF. Partial CDR3 DNA: TGTGCCAGTTTTTCGGACAGATACACTGAA.